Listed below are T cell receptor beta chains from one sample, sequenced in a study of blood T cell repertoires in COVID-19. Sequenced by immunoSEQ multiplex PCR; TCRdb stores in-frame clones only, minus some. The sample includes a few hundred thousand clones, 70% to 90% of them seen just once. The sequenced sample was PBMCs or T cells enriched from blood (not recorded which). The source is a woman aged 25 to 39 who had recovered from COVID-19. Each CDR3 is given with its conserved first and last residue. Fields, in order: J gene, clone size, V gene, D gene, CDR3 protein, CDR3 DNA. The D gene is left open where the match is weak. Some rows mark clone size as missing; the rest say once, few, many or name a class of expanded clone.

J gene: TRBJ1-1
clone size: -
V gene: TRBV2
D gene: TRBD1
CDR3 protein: CASSNDRANTEAFF
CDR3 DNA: TGTGCCAGCAGTAACGACAGGGCGAACACTGAAGCTTTCTTT

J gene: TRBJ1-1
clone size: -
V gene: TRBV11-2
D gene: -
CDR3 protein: CASSTLRELEAFF
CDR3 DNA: TGTGCCAGCAGCACCCTCAGGGAACTTGAAGCTTTCTTT

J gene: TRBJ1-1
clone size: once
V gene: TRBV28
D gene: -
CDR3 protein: CASSFYSLNTEAFF
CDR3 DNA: TGTGCCAGCAGTTTTTACAGCCTGAACACTGAAGCTTTCTTT

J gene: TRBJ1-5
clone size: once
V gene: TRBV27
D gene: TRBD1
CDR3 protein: CASSTAGGTNQPQHF
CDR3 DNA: TGTGCCAGCTCAACGGCAGGGGGGACAAATCAGCCCCAGCATTTT

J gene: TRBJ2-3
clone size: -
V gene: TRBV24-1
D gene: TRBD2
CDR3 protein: CATSDPRGGLTDTQYF
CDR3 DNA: TGTGCCACCAGTGATCCGCGGGGGGGTCTCACAGATACGCAGTATTTT

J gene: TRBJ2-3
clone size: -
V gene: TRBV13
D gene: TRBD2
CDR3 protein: CASSHRLAGVRADTQYF
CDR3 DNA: TGTGCCAGCAGCCATAGACTAGCGGGAGTGCGGGCAGATACGCAGTATTTT

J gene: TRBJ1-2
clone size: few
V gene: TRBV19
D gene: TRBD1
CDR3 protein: CASRSRQGEFYGYTF
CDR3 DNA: TGTGCCAGTAGGAGCAGACAGGGGGAGTTCTATGGCTACACCTTC

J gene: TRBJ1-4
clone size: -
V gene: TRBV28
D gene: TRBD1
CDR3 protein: CASSLGEGALGEKLFF
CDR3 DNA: TGTGCCAGCAGTTTAGGCGAGGGGGCGCTTGGTGAAAAACTGTTTTTT

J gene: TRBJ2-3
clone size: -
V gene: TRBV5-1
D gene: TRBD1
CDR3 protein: CASSLRPSTGGADTQYF
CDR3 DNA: TGCGCCAGCAGCTTGAGGCCATCGACAGGGGGCGCAGATACGCAGTATTTT

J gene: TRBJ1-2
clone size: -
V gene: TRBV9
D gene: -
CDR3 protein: CASSGQQGNYGYTF
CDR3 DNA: TGTGCCAGCAGCGGCCAACAGGGAAACTATGGCTACACCTTC

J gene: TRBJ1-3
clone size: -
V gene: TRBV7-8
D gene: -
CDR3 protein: CASSGRSGNTIYF
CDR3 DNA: TGTGCCAGCAGCGGCCGTTCTGGAAACACCATATATTTT

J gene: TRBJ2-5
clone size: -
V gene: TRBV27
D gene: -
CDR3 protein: CASSLTNQETQYF
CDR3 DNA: TGTGCCAGCAGTCTAACTAACCAAGAGACCCAGTACTTC

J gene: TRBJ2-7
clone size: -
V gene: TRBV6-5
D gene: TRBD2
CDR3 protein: CASGSGGLYEQYF
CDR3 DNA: TGTGCCAGCGGTAGCGGGGGCCTGTACGAGCAGTACTTC

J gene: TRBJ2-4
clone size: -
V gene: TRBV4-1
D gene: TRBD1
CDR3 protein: CASSQIQGNQNIQYF
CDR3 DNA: TGCGCCAGCAGCCAAATACAGGGGAACCAAAACATTCAGTACTTC

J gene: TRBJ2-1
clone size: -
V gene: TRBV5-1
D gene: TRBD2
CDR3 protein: CASSLEGTSGRNEQFF
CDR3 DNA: TGCGCCAGCAGCTTGGAAGGAACTAGCGGGAGGAATGAGCAGTTCTTC

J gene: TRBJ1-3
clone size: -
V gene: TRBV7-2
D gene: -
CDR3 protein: CASSSHGGTDFSSGNTIYF
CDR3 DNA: TGTGCCAGCAGCTCGCATGGAGGAACGGATTTCTCCTCTGGAAACACCATATATTTT

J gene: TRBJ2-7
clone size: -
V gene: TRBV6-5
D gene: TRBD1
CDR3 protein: CASADRGREQYF
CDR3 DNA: TGTGCCAGCGCGGACAGGGGGCGAGAGCAGTACTTC

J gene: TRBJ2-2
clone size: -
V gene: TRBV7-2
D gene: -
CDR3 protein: CASSSPGAGVGTGELFF
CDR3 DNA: TGTGCCAGCAGCTCCCCGGGTGCAGGGGTGGGCACCGGGGAGCTGTTTTTT

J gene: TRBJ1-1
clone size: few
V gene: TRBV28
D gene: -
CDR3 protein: CASSPPQEIEAFF
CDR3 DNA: TGTGCCAGCAGTCCACCACAGGAGATCGAAGCTTTCTTT

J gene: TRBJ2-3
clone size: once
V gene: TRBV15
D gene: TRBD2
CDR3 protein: CATSIRWSGGGTDTQYF
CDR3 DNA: TGTGCCACCAGCATCAGGTGGAGCGGGGGGGGCACAGATACGCAGTATTTT

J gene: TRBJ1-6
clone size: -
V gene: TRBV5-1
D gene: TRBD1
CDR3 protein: CASSLDQGANSPLHF
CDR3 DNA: TGCGCCAGCAGCTTGGACCAGGGGGCGAATTCACCCCTCCACTTT

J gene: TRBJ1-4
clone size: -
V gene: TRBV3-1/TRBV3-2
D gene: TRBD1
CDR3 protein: CASSRFQGAGEKLFF
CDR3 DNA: TGTGCCAGCAGCCGATTTCAGGGGGCCGGTGAAAAACTGTTTTTT

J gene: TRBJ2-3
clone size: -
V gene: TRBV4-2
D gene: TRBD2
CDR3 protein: CASSQVAGVEDTQYF
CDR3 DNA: TGTGCCAGCAGCCAAGTGGCGGGGGTCGAAGATACGCAGTATTTT

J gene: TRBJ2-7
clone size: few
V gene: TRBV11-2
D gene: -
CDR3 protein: CASSLLRTPYEQYF
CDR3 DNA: TGTGCCAGCAGCCTACTTCGTACCCCCTACGAGCAGTACTTC

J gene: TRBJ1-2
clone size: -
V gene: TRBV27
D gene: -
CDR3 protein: CASSLKDSYGYTF
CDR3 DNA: TGTGCCAGCAGTTTAAAGGACAGCTATGGCTACACCTTC

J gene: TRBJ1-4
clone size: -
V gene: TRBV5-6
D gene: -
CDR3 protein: CASSLGSGGTLNEKLFF
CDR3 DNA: TGTGCCAGCAGCTTGGGGTCGGGGGGAACCCTCAATGAAAAACTGTTTTTT

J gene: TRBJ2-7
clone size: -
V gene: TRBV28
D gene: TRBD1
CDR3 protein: CASSFDRGTLREQYF
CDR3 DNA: TGTGCCAGCAGTTTTGACAGGGGGACCCTTCGCGAGCAGTACTTC

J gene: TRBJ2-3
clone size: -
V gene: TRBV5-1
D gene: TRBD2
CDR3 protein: CASSFPLAGGPSTDTQYF
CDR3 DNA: TGCGCCAGCAGCTTCCCCCTAGCGGGGGGTCCGAGCACAGATACGCAGTATTTT

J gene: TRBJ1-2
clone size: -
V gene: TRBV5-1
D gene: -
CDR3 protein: CASSVDRQGTGYTF
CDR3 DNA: TGCGCCAGCAGCGTGGACAGACAAGGTACTGGCTACACCTTC

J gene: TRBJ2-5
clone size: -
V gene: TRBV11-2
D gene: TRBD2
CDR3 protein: CASSFGGVETQYF
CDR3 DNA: TGTGCCAGCAGCTTTGGGGGGGTGGAGACCCAGTACTTC

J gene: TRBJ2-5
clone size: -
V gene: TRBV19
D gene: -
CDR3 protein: CASSIRGWETQYF
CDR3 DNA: TGTGCCAGTAGTATTAGGGGTTGGGAGACCCAGTACTTC

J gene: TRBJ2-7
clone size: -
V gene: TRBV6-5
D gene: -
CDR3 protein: CASSYSQVAYEQYF
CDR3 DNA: TGTGCCAGCAGTTACTCGCAGGTAGCCTACGAGCAGTACTTC

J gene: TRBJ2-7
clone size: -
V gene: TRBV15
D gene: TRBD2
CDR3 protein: CATSTSGSSYEQYF
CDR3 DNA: TGTGCCACCAGCACTAGCGGGAGCTCCTACGAGCAGTACTTC

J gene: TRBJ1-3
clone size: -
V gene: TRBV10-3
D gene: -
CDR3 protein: CAISEQFSGNTIYF
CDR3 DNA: TGTGCCATCAGTGAACAATTCTCTGGAAACACCATATATTTT

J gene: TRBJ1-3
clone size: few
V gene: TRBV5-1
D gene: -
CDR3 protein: CASSSTGFGNTIYF
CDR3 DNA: TGCGCCAGCAGCAGTACAGGGTTTGGAAACACCATATATTTT

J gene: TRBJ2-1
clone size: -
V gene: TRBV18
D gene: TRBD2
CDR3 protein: CASVSGVSYNEQFF
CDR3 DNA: TGTGCCAGCGTGAGCGGGGTTTCCTACAATGAGCAGTTCTTC

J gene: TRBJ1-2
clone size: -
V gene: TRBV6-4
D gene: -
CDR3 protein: CASSDSSGAVYGYTF
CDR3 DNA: TGTGCCAGCAGTGACAGCTCAGGGGCAGTCTATGGCTACACCTTC

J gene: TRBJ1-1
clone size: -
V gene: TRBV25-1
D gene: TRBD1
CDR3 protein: CASRETGLGEAFF
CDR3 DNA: TGTGCCAGCAGAGAGACAGGGTTGGGTGAAGCTTTCTTT

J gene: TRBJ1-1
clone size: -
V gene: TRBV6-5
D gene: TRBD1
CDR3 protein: CASSYSTGRGNTEAFF
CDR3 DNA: TGTGCCAGCAGTTACTCGACAGGGAGAGGGAACACTGAAGCTTTCTTT

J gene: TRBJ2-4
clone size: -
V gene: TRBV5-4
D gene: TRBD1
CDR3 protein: CASSLGRGRGKNIQYF
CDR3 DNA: TGTGCCAGCAGCTTGGGCAGGGGGCGTGGCAAAAACATTCAGTACTTC

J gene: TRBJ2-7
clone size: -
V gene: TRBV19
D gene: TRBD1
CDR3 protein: CASSIPGQTYEQYF
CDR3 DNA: TGTGCCAGTAGTATCCCGGGACAGACCTACGAGCAGTACTTC

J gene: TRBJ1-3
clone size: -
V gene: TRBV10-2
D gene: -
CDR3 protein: CASSGDRNTIYF
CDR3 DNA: TGCGCCAGCAGTGGAGATCGAAACACCATATATTTT

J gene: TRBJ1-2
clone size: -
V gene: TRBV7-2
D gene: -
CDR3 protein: CASSEQGTYGYTF
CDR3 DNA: TGTGCCAGCAGCGAACAGGGTACCTATGGCTACACCTTC

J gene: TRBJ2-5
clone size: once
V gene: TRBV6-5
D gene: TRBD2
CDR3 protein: CASDTSDQETQYF
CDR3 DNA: TGTGCCAGCGATACTAGCGACCAAGAGACCCAGTACTTC

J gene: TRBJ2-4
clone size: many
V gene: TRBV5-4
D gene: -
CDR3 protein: CASSLYAKNIQYF
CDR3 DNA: TGTGCCAGCAGCCTCTACGCCAAAAACATTCAGTACTTC

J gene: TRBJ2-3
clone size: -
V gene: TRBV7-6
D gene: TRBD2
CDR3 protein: CASSPPRTSGTDTQYF
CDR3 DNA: TGTGCCAGCAGCCCGCCCCGGACTAGCGGCACAGATACGCAGTATTTT

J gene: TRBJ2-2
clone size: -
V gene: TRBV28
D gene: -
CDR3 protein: CASSSILGGGKLFF
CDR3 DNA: TGTGCCAGCAGTTCTATCCTGGGAGGTGGAAAGCTGTTTTTT

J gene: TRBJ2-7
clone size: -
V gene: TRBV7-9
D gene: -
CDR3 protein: CASSLQGSSYEQYF
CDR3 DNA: TGTGCCAGCAGCCTCCAGGGGAGCTCCTACGAGCAGTACTTC

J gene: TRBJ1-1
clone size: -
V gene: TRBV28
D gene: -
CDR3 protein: CASSLVTGEGTEAFF
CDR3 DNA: TGTGCCAGCAGCCTCGTTACGGGGGAGGGCACTGAAGCTTTCTTT

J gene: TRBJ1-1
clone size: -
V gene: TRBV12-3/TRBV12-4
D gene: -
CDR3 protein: CASSRGLRAFF
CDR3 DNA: TGTGCCAGCAGCCGAGGACTTCGGGCTTTCTTT

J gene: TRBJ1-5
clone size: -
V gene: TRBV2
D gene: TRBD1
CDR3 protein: CASRPTGDNQPQHF
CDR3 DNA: TGTGCCAGCAGACCGACAGGGGACAATCAGCCCCAGCATTTT

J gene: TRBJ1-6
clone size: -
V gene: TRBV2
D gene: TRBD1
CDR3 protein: CASSLQGPNNSPLHF
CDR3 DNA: TGTGCCAGCAGTCTACAGGGGCCGAATAATTCACCCCTCCACTTT

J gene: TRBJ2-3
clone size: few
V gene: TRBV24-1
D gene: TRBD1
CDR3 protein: CATSDPRQGRKDTQYF
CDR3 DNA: TGTGCCACCAGTGACCCCCGACAGGGTAGGAAGGATACGCAGTATTTT

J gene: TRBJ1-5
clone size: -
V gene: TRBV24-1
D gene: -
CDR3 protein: CATSGSRDYQPQHF
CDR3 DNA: TGTGCCACCAGTGGAAGTCGAGATTATCAGCCCCAGCATTTT

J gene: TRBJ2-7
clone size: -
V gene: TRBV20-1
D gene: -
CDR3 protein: CSAFFNEQYF
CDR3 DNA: TGCAGTGCTTTTTTCAACGAGCAGTACTTC